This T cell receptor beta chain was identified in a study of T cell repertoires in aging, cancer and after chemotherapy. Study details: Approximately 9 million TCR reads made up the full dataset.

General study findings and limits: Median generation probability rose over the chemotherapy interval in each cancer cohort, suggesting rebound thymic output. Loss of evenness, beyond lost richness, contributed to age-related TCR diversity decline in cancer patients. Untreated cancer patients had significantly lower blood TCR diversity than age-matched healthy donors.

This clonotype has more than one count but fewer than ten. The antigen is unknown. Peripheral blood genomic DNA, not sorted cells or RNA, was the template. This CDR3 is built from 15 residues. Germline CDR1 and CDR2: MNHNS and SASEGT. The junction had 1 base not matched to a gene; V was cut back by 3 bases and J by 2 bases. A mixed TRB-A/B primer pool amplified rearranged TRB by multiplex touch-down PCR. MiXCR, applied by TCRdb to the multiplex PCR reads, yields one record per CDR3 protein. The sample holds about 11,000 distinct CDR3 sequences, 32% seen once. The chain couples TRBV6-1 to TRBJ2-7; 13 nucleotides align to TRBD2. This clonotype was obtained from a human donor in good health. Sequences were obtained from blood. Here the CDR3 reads CASSEGLAGTYEQYF. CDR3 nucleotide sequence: TGTGCCAGCAGTGAGGGACTAGCGGGAACCTACGAGCAGTACTTC.